This T cell receptor beta chain was recovered during a study of blood T cells in healthy people across ages. Study-level findings and limits: Versus aged donors, long-lived donors had higher diversity and more naive CD4+ cells.

Sample-barcoded 5' priming and a J-beta primer mix drove a second PCR of roughly 6 to 12 cycles. MiXCR, applied by TCRdb to the 5' RACE reads, yields one record per CDR3 protein. The data contain about 780,000 distinct CDR3 sequences, around two thirds of them singletons. J was trimmed by 0 bases and V by 0 bases; bases with no gene match: 2. This CDR3 comprises 15 residues. Germline assignment: CDR1 MNHNY and CDR2 SVGAGI (reference sequence). A note on this clonotype: Its antigen is not identified.

The source material was blood. The TCR comes from a young man in good health. The gene calls are TRBV6-6 and TRBJ2-7; 7 bases line up with TRBD2. CDR3 DNA sequence: TGTGCCAGCAGTTACTCGGGGGGGGACTCCTACGAGCAGTACTTC. This translates into CASSYSGGDSYEQYF.